These 14 T cell receptor beta chains came from one sample sequenced in a study of shared clonotypes between healthy human individuals. Method: immunoSEQ multiplex PCR; TCRdb's copy keeps in-frame clones and lacks some. The sample holds 2 million to 2.5 million clones, about 94% seen once. Sequenced material: naive CD4+ T cells sorted from blood. Subset: CD45RA+ positively selected. Receptor source: a man younger than 30 in good health.

The rearrangement uses TRBV6-4 and TRBJ1-2; TRBD1 might be the D (6 bases). This CDR3 spans 12 amino acids. Trimming took 10 bases from V and 6 from J, leaving 15 bases between them. Looked up from germline, CDR1 is MRHNA and CDR2 is SNTAGT. The CDR3 loop is CATRHRDHGYTF. CDR3 bases: TGTGCCACCCGTCACAGGGACCATGGCTACACCTTC.

This sequence joins TRBV7-6 and TRBJ2-1, with D uncertain. Per germline, CDR1 SGHVS and CDR2 FNYEAQ. CDR3 size: 15 residues. V was pared by 5 bases and J by 5 bases, with 16 bases between. Here the CDR3 reads CASSPGKGRHNEQFF. In DNA form, the CDR3 reads TGTGCCAGCAGCCCGGGTAAAGGGCGCCACAATGAGCAGTTCTTC.

This sequence joins TRBV30 and TRBJ2-7; 8 nucleotides match TRBD1. Germline V lookup: CDR1 GTSNPN, CDR2 SVGIG (reference sequence). CDR3 length equals 14 residues. The V segment lost 8 bases and the J segment 6 bases; nucleotides outside the gene matches: 15. The CDR3 protein is CAGSTGALSGEQYF. Here the CDR3 DNA reads TGTGCCGGATCGACAGGGGCCCTTAGCGGCGAGCAGTACTTC.

The rearrangement links TRBV5-6 to TRBJ2-1; the D gene is possibly TRBD2 (5 bases). V dropped 4 bases and J dropped 4 bases, with 15 bases sitting between them. CDR1 and CDR2 from the germline V gene are SGHDT and YYEEEE. This CDR3 region has 15 residues. DNA of the CDR3: TGTGCCAGCAGCCGCCCGGCTAGCCCTTACAATGAGCAGTTCTTC. It encodes CASSRPASPYNEQFF.

The chain is built from TRBV4-3 and TRBJ1-1, with D perhaps matching TRBD1 (5 bases). Germline-derived CDR1 and CDR2 are LGHNA and YSLEER. The V end lost 0 bases, the J end lost 1 base, and 18 bases lay between the germline ends. The CDR3 covers 18 residues. CDR3 nucleotide sequence: TGCGCCAGCAGCCAAGAACGAGCGGGGGACGTGAAGAACACTGAAGCTTTCTTT. Translation: CASSQERAGDVKNTEAFF.

Points on this clone: In the same sample, other DNA sequences code for this CDR3. The chain recombines TRBV9 with TRBJ2-1; D uncertain. CDR1 is SGDLS, CDR2 YYNGEE, per germline. The CDR3 loop spans 13 amino acids. Trimming took 2 bases from V and 4 from J, leaving 7 bases between them. The CDR3 nucleotides read TGTGCCAGCAGCGTGGACGGATACAATGAGCAGTTCTTC. It yields the protein CASSVDGYNEQFF.

This clone came up once. The chain uses TRBV5-4 and TRBJ2-5; the match to TRBD1 covers 7 bases. V lost 0 bases to trimming and J lost 3 bases; unmatched junction nucleotides: 2. This CDR3 comprises 14 residues. CDR1 is SGHNT and CDR2 is YYREEE in the germline V gene (reference sequence). As DNA, the CDR3 is TGTGCCAGCAGCTTGGCTGGGACAGAAGAGACCCAGTACTTC. Residues: CASSLAGTEETQYF.

This sequence joins TRBV5-4 and TRBJ1-6; no clear D gene. Trimming removed 0 bases from V and 12 bases from J, with 7 bases in between. Germline V CDR1 and CDR2: SGHNT, YYREEE (reference sequence). This CDR3 has 12 residues. The CDR3, as DNA: TGTGCCAGCAGCTTGGAGGGAAGACCCCTCCACTTT. It yields the protein CASSLEGRPLHF.

The V and J genes are TRBV7-9 and TRBJ2-3, with 9 bases lining up with TRBD1. Germline V gives CDR1 SEHNR, CDR2 FQNEAQ (reference sequence). The J segment lost 5 bases and the V segment lost 1 base, leaving 4 bases of the junction unmatched. CDR3 size: 15 residues. CDR3 DNA sequence: TGTGCCAGCAGCTTAGAGGGACAGGGAGGAGATACGCAGTATTTT. Its translation: CASSLEGQGGDTQYF.

The chain joins TRBV5-1 to TRBJ2-7, with TRBD1 as a possible D gene (5 bases). The CDR3 runs to 15 residues. Germline lookup yields CDR1 SGHRS and CDR2 YFSETQ. Trimming removed 0 bases at V and 0 bases at J, with 10 bases between. The CDR3 coding sequence is TGCGCCAGCAGCTTGGACGACAGTCGCTCCTACGAGCAGTACTTC. This sequence encodes CASSLDDSRSYEQYF.

DNA of the CDR3: TGTGCCAGCAGCTATACTCTAGCGGGAGGTATGGAGACCCAGTACTTC. Translation gives CASSYTLAGGMETQYF. V gene TRBV5-5 combines with J gene TRBJ2-5; 11 bases align to TRBD2. The J segment lost 5 bases and the V segment lost 3 bases, leaving 9 bases of the junction unmatched. The CDR3 contains 16 residues. Germline CDR1 and CDR2: SGHKS and YYEKEE (reference sequence).

The V and J genes are TRBV30 and TRBJ1-2; D is possibly TRBD1 (5 bases). The V end was cut by 3 bases, the J end by 6 bases, with 23 bases between. The germline V gene has CDR1 GTSNPN and CDR2 SVGIG (reference sequence). This CDR3 has 16 residues. DNA for the CDR3: TGTGCCTGGAGATCTAGGGCACCCGAAGGGGAGAATGGCTACACCTTC. This codes for CAWRSRAPEGENGYTF.

The J gene is TRBJ2-1, the V gene TRBV6-1; 8 bases are shared with TRBD2. Germline V gene sequence: CDR1 MNHNS, CDR2 SASEGT. This CDR3 has 16 residues. V dropped 4 bases and J dropped 2; count of bases not matched to a gene: 7. The chain's CDR3 is CASSAGGGATYNEQFF. The CDR3 bases are TGTGCCAGCAGTGCGGGAGGGGGGGCCACCTACAATGAGCAGTTCTTC.

Here the CDR3 DNA reads TGTGCCAGCAGTTTACAGGGGGCTTCGGATACGCAGTATTTT. The encoded protein is CASSLQGASDTQYF. The chain recombines TRBV6-4 with TRBJ2-3, with TRBD1 identical over 9 bases. J lost 6 bases, V lost 5 bases, and 6 bases had no gene match. CDR1 is MRHNA and CDR2 is SNTAGT in the germline V gene. The CDR3 runs to 14 residues.